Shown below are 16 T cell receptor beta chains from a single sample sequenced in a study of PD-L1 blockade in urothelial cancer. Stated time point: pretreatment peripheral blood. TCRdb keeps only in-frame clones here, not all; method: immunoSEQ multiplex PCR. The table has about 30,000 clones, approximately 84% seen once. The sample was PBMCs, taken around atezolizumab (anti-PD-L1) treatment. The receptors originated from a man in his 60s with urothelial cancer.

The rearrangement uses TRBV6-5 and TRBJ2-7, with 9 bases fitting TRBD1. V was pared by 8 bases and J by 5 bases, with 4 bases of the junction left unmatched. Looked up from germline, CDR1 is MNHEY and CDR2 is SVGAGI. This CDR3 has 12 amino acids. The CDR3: CASGDRAHEQYF. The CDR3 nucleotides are TGTGCCAGCGGGGACAGGGCCCACGAGCAGTACTTC.

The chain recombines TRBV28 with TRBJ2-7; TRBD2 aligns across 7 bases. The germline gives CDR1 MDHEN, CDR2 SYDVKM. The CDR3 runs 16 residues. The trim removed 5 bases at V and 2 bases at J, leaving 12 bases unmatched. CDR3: CASSPFGSGRTYEQYF. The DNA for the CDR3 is TGTGCCAGCAGTCCCTTTGGATCCGGGAGGACCTACGAGCAGTACTTC. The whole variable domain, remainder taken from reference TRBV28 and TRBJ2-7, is DVKVTQSSRYLVKRTGEKVFLECVQDMDHENMFWYRQDPGLGLRLIYFSYDVKMKEKGDIPEGYSVSREKKERFSLILESASTNQTSMYLCASSPFGSGRTYEQYFGPGTRLTVT.

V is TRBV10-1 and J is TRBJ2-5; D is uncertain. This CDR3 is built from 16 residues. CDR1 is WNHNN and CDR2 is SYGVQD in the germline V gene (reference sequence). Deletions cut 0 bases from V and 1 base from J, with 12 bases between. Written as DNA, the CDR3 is TGCGCCAGCAGTGAGTCCCGACTCGGTAGCCAAGAGACCCAGTACTTC. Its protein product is CASSESRLGSQETQYF.

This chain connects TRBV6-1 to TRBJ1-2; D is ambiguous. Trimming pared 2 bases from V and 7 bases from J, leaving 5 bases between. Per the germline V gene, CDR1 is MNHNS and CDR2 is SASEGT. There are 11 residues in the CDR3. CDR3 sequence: CASSEIFGYTF. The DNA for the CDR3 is TGTGCCAGCAGTGAAATCTTTGGCTACACCTTC.

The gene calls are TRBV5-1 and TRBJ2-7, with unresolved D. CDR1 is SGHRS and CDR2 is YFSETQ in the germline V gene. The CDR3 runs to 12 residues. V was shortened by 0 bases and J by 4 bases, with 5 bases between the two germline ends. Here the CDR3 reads CASSLARYEQYF. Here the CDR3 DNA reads TGCGCCAGCAGCTTGGCCAGGTACGAGCAGTACTTC.

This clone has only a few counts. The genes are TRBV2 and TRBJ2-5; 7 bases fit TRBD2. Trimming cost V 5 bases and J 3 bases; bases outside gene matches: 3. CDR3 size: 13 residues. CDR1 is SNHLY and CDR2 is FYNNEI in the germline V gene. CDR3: CASSLGLEETQYF. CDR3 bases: TGTGCCAGCAGTCTCGGACTAGAAGAGACCCAGTACTTC.

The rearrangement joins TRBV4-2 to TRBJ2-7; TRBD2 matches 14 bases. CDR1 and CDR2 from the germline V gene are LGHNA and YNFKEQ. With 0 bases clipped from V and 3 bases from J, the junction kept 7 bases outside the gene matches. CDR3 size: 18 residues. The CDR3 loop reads CASSQEREGLAGGYEQYF. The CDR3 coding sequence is TGTGCCAGCAGCCAAGAACGGGAAGGACTAGCGGGGGGCTACGAGCAGTACTTC.

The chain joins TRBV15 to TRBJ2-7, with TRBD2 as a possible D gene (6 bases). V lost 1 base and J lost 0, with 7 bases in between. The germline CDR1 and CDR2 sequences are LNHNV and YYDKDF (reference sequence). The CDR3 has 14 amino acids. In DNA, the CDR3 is TGTGCCACCAGCAGAGCCGGGAGCTCCTACGAGCAGTACTTC. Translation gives CATSRAGSSYEQYF.

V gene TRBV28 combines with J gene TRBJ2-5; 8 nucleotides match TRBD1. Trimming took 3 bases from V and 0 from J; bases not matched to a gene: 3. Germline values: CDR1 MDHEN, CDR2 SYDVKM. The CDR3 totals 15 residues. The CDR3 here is CASSLTGANQETQYF. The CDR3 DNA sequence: TGTGCCAGCAGTTTGACAGGGGCAAACCAAGAGACCCAGTACTTC.

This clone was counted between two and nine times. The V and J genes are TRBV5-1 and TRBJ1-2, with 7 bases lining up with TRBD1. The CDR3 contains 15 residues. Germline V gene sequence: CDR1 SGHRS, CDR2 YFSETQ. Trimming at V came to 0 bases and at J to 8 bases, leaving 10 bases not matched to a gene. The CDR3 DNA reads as TGCGCCAGCAGCTTGGGTCTCGGGACAGTGATCGGCTACACCTTC. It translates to CASSLGLGTVIGYTF.

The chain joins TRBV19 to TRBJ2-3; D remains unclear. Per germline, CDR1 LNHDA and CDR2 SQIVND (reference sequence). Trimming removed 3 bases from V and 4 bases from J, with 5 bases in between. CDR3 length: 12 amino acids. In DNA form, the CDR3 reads TGTGCCAGTAGTATCTCTGCAGATACGCAGTATTTT. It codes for CASSISADTQYF.

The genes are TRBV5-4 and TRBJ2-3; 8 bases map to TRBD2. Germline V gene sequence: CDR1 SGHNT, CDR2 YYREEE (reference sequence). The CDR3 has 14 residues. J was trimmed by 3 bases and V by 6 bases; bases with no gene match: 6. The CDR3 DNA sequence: TGTGCCAGCACCGGGGGGGGGATGACAGATACGCAGTATTTT. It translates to CASTGGGMTDTQYF.

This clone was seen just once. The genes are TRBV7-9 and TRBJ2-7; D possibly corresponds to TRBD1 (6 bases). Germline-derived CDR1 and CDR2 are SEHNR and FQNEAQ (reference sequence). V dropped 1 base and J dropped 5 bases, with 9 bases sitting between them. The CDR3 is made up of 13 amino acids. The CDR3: CASSLEWDNEQYF. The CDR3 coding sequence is TGTGCCAGCAGCTTAGAATGGGACAACGAGCAGTACTTC.

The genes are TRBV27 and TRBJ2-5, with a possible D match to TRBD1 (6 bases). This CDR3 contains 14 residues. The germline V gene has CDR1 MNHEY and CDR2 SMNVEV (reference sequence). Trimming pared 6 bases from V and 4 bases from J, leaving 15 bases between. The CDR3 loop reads CASRTPGARETQYF. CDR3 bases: TGTGCCAGCAGAACCCCAGGGGCACGAGAGACCCAGTACTTC.

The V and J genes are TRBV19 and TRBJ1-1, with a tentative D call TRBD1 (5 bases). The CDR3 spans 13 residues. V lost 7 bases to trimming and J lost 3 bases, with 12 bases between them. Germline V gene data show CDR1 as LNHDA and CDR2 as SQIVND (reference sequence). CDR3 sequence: CASKISGDTEAFF. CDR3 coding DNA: TGTGCCAGTAAAATCTCGGGGGACACTGAAGCTTTCTTT.

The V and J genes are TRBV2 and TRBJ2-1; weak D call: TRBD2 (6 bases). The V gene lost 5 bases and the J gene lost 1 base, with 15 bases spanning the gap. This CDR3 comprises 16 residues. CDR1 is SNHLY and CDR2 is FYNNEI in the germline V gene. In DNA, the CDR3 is TGTGCCAGCAGTACCGATAGCGGTCCATCCTACAATGAGCAGTTCTTC. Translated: CASSTDSGPSYNEQFF.